This T cell receptor (beta chain) appears in the sequencing data of a study of radiation and T cells in renal cell carcinoma. Sequencing was performed with immunoSEQ multiplex PCR; in TCRdb, only in-frame clones are kept and a portion is missing. This table has under 35,000 clones, about 85% appearing once. Specified time point: blood 4 weeks post-SBRT, at nephrectomy. The treatment here: 15 Gy SBRT to primary tumor, nephrectomy 4 weeks later. Nephrectomy followed 15 Gy stereotactic body radiation by 4 weeks. This renal cell carcinoma was of the clear cell type. Germline V gene sequence: CDR1 SGHTA, CDR2 FQGTGA. The CDR3 length is 13 residues. The V end lost 0 bases, the J end lost 3 bases, and 5 bases lay between the germline ends.

The chain employs TRBV7-3 and TRBJ1-2; D gene uncertain. This receptor was obtained from a man between 60 and 70 years old with renal cell carcinoma. Sequencing was performed on blood, taken from a patient whose treatment included radiotherapy and nephrectomy. The CDR3 DNA reads TGTGCCAGCAGCTTAACTCGGGACTATGGCTACACCTTC. This translates into CASSLTRDYGYTF.